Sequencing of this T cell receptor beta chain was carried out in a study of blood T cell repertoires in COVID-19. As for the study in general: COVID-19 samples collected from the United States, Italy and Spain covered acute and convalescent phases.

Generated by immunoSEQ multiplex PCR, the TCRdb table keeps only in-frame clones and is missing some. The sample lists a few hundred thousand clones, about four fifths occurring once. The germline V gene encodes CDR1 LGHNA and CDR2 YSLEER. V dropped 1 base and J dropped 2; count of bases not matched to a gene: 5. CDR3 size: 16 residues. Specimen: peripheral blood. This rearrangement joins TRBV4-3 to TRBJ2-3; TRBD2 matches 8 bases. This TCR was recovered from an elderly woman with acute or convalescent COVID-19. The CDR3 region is CASSQGIAGPTDTQYF. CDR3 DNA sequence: TGCGCCAGCAGCCAAGGAATAGCGGGGCCCACAGATACGCAGTATTTT.